Below, one T cell receptor (beta chain) is given with its context. Participants were aged about 18 to 90 years, lived in under 25 US areas, and enrolled virtually. The germline CDR1 and CDR2 sequences are ENHRY and SYGVKD. The CDR3 is 16 amino acids. The germline V and J ends were trimmed by 0 bases and 0 bases, with 9 bases remaining between them. Profiled with immunoSEQ multiplex PCR; TCRdb holds only in-frame clones, not every one. The sample consists of around 340,000 clones, about 88% of them appearing once. The sample is drawn from a study of blood T cell repertoires in COVID-19. This TCR came from a woman aged 25 to 39 who had been exposed to COVID-19. The sequenced sample was PBMCs or T cells enriched from blood (not recorded which). The genes are TRBV10-3 and TRBJ2-1; TRBD2 might be the D (6 bases). The CDR3 protein is CAISESMGGSYNEQFF. The CDR3 DNA follows: TGTGCCATCAGTGAGTCGATGGGAGGCTCCTACAATGAGCAGTTCTTC.